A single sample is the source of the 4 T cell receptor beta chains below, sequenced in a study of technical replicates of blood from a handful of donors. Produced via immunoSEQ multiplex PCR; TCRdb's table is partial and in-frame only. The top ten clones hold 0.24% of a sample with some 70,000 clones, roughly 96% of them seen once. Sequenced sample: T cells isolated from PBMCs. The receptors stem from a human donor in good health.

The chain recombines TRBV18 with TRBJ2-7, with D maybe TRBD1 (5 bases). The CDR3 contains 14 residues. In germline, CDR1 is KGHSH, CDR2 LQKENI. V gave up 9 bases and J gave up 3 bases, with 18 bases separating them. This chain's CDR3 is CASRPRQGSYEQYF. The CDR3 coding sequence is TGTGCCAGTCGACCACGGCAGGGCAGCTACGAGCAGTACTTC.

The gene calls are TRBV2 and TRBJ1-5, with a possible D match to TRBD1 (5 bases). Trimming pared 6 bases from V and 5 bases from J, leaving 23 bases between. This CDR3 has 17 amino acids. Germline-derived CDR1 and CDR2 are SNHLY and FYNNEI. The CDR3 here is CASRATTWTYPYQPQHF. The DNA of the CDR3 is TGTGCCAGCAGGGCTACGACATGGACATATCCCTATCAGCCCCAGCATTTT. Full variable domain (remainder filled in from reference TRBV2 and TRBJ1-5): EPEVTQTPSHQVTQMGQEVILRCVPISNHLYFYWYRQILGQKVEFLVSFYNNEISEKSEIFDDQFSVERPDGSNFTLKIRSTKLEDSAMYFCASRATTWTYPYQPQHFGDGTRLSIL.

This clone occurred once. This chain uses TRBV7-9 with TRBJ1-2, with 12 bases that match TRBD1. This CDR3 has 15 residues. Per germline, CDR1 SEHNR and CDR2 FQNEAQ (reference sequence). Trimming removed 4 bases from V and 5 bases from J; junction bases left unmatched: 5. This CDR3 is CASSSRDRGPYGYTF. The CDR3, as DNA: TGTGCCAGCAGCTCGCGGGACAGGGGGCCGTATGGCTACACCTTC.

The CDR3, as DNA: TGTGCCAGCAGATCAGCGAACACCGGGGAGCTGTTTTTT. This encodes CASRSANTGELFF. V gene TRBV28 combines with J gene TRBJ2-2; no reliable D call. The germline V gene encodes CDR1 MDHEN and CDR2 SYDVKM. The CDR3 is 13 amino acids. The V end lost 6 bases, the J end lost 0 bases, and 5 bases lay between the germline ends.